The clone carrying this T cell receptor (beta chain) was observed a handful of times. This sample is drawn from a study of Graves' ophthalmopathy and Graves' hyperthyroidism. The authors amplified TCR beta CDR3 regions, and they did so from RNA transcripts for repertoire sequencing. HTBI primers were employed in first-round RT-PCR, then a second-round multiplex PCR followed. TCRdb ran MiXCR on the multiplex PCR reads and lists one entry per CDR3 protein. The data hold some 750,000 distinct CDR3 sequences, with 35% to 50% observed a single time. Germline V lookup: CDR1 SGHRS, CDR2 YFSETQ. V lost 1 base, J lost 7 bases, and 1 base stayed unmatched. This CDR3 contains 13 residues.

The V gene is TRBV5-1, the J gene TRBJ2-2; the match to TRBD2 covers 7 bases. The sequenced sample consisted of peripheral blood. This receptor was taken from an adult man with Graves' ophthalmopathy. The CDR3 sequence is CASSLTGGGELFF. In DNA, the CDR3 is TGCGCCAGCAGCTTGACGGGAGGCGGGGAGCTGTTTTTT.